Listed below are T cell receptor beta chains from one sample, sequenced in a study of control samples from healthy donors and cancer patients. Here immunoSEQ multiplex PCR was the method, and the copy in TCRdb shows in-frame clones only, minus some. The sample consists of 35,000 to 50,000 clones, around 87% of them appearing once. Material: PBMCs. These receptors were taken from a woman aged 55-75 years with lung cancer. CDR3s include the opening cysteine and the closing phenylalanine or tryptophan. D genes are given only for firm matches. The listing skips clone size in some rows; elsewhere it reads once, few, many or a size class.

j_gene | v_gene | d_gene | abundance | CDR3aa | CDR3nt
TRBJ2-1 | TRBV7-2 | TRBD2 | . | CASSHGPGLAAVEQFF | TGTGCCAGCAGCCACGGTCCGGGACTAGCTGCGGTTGAGCAGTTCTTC
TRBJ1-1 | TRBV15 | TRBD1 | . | CATSTGTGAAGAFF | TGTGCCACCAGCACCGGGACAGGGGCCGCGGGAGCTTTCTTT
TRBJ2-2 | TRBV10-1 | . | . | CATRQISNTGELFF | TGCGCCACCCGACAGATATCGAACACCGGGGAGCTGTTTTTT
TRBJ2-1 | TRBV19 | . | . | CASSTGWSYNEQFF | TGTGCCAGTAGTACAGGGTGGTCCTACAATGAGCAGTTCTTC
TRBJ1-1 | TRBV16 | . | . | CASSRTGYTEAFF | TGTGCCAGCAGCCGAACGGGTTACACTGAAGCTTTCTTT
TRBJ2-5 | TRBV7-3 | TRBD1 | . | CASSETGVGETQYF | TGTGCCAGCAGCGAAACAGGGGTGGGGGAGACCCAGTACTTC
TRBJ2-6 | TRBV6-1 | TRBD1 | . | CASSEAPLGQGKANVLTF | TGTGCCAGCAGTGAGGCTCCTCTGGGACAGGGAAAAGCCAACGTCCTGACTTTC
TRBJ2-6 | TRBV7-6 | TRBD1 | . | CASSSRGLANVLTF | TGTGCCAGCAGCTCCAGGGGGTTGGCCAACGTCCTGACTTTC
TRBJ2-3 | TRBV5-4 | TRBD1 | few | CASGQEQADTQYF | TGTGCCAGCGGACAGGAGCAGGCAGATACGCAGTATTTT
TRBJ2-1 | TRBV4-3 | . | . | CASSQDQRLSSYNEQFF | TGCGCCAGCAGCCAAGATCAACGACTGAGCTCCTACAATGAGCAGTTCTTC
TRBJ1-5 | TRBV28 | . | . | CASRGQGFQPQHF | TGTGCCAGTCGGGGCCAGGGCTTTCAGCCCCAGCATTTT